This T cell receptor beta chain comes out of a study of yellow fever vaccine responses in identical twins. Broader study findings: Twins' vaccine T cell responses reportedly seemed partly convergent and partly personalized.

Comment on this clonotype: The antigen remains unidentified.

TCRdb ran MiXCR on the RT-PCR reads and lists one entry per CDR3 protein. The sample records about 20,000 distinct CDR3 sequences, approximately 70% being singletons. The ends were cut back, 4 bases at V and 6 bases at J, with 13 bases in the middle. Germline assignment: CDR1 SGHRS and CDR2 YFSETQ. CDR3 length equals 13 residues. Specimen: T cells from blood (PBMCs), unsorted or a sorted subset (not recorded which), collected before or after yellow fever vaccination (not recorded which). The J gene is TRBJ1-1, the V gene TRBV5-1, with TRBD1 as a possible D gene (6 bases). This clonotype was obtained from a woman between 18 and 30 years old who received the yellow fever vaccine. CDR3 protein: CASSPGTGSEAFF. In DNA, the CDR3 is TGCGCCAGCAGCCCAGGAACAGGGTCTGAAGCTTTCTTT.